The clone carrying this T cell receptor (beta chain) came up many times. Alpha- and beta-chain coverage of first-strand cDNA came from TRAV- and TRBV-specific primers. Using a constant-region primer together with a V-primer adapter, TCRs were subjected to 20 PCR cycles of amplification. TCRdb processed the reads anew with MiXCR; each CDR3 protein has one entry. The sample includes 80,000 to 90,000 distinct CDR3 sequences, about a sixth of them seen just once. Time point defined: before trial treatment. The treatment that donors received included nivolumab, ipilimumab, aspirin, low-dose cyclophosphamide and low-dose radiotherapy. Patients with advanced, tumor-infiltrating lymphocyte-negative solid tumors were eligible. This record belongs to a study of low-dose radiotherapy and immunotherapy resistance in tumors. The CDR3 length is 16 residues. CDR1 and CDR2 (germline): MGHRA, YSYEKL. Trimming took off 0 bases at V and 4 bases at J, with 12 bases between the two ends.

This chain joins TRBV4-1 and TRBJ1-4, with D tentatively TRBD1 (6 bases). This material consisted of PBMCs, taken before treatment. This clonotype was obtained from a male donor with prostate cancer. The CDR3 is CASSQESAGVNEKLFF. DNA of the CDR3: TGCGCCAGCAGCCAAGAATCGGCAGGGGTTAATGAAAAACTGTTTTTT.